This T cell receptor beta chain was identified in a study of cytomegalovirus exposure and HLA in healthy donors. The wider study: HLA-typed donors were the source of approximately 80 million unique TCRs held in an early data release.

This clone occurred a few times. Its antigen is unknown. PCR used 60 Vbeta primers and 13 Jbeta primers. Original processing methods: The authors later counted 65 million to 80 million unique TCR beta chains, 8.5 million to 13 million of them shared. Assay: immunoSEQ multiplex PCR; the TCRdb copy retains only in-frame clones and omits some. The V and J calls and clone size come from that table; D and trimming were worked out from the DNA. The sample contains around 170,000 clones, around 78% of which appear only once. The CDR3 covers 16 residues. Study-wide findings and caveats: An analysis that was carried out later associated about 17,000 TCR beta sequences with HLA alleles at 0.05 false discovery rate. In a later analysis, V- and J-gene trimming of beta chains associated with a DCLRE1C missense variant, replicated independently.

The receptor comes from a man aged 18 to 35 in good health and CMV-seronegative. The material sequenced was PBMCs. The V and J genes are TRBV21-1 and TRBJ2-2; the D call in the table, TRBD2, was not verified against the DNA. TRBV21-1 is tagged as a pseudogene. As DNA, the CDR3 is TGTGCCAGCAGCAAAGTTAGGCGGGAGGGCCCCGGGGAGCTGTTTTTT. Its protein product is CASSKVRREGPGELFF.